The TCR beta chain described here comes from a study of T cell responses to AZD1222 COVID-19 vaccine (dated by TCRdb to the early 2020s). With respect to the entire study: A total of 233 trial participants underwent TCR sequencing, of whom 200 to 220 had received two doses of AZD1222 and approximately 25 had received two doses of the MenACWY control vaccine. Trial participants were enrolled by age into subgroups of 18-55, 56-69 and 70-plus years, and around 150, 28 and 57 TCR-sequenced participants, respectively, were included in these subgroups. The paper as a whole reports these results and caveats: Participants were mostly white British, with more females than males. The authors suggested clonal diversity may have been underestimated. Conclusions about previously exposed vaccinees are limited because only six or seven AZD1222 recipients were SARS-CoV-2 seropositive at baseline. Reportedly, close to half of the unique spike-specific TCRs recognized epitopes lying outside the regions that are mutated in the B.1.351 and B.1.1.7 variants. In the small 56-69-year group, the increase in depth fell short of significance, most likely because of low power. CD4 TCRs associated with the vaccine covered the entire spike protein, and the dominant responses were in regions 160-218 and 743-854. Because no day 14 peak-response samples were available, the repertoires could be characterized only after the peak T cell response. Spike-specific TCR breadth and depth rose significantly after two AZD1222 doses compared with day 0 and with MenACWY recipients.

Comment on this clone: Its antigen is unknown. No base quality values were provided; no much bigger clone lies one nucleotide off.

The CDR3 regions of human TCRbeta chains were analyzed by immunosequencing. Under the source paper's analysis protocol: TCRs in the repertoires were matched against a reference library of SARS-CoV-2-specific TCRs that had been generated with the MIRA antigen-specificity platform. Breadth was defined as the fraction of unique TCRs that were SARS-CoV-2-associated, and depth was defined as the fraction of total T cells that were SARS-CoV-2-associated. Using the MIRA data, each spike-specific TCR was mapped to the spike region that the TCR reacts to and placed in a CD4 or CD8 class. Log10-transformed breadth and depth values were compared by one-way ANOVA with Sidak's multiple comparisons tests. The clones in this table, taken by TCRdb from immuneACCESS, are in-frame only. Not every clone is retained; where verified, under half of the shortfall comes from an unresolved V gene, and the cause of the rest is unknown. D and trimming were read from the DNA, whereas the V and J calls and clone size are those reported in that table. Counted in this sample were about 26,000 clones; 88% of them appeared once. 2.5% to 3% of the sample is in the top ten clones.

For CDR1 and CDR2, the germline V gene lists MDHEN and SYDVKM. The CDR3 holds 14 amino acids from the cysteine to the phenylalanine. Of all the DNA, just the CDR3 is kept, 42 bases in frame from base 1. At the junction V is shortened by 1 base and J by 2 bases, with 9 bases in between. The sample's time point label is to be understood as: about 28 days (+/-7) after the second vaccine dose. AZD1222 recipients whose second dose came at about 4 weeks and those whose second dose came at about 12 weeks were combined into one group, since spike-specific TCR depth and breadth did not differ between the two schedules. Vaccinee samples were obtained from the UK trials COV001 and COV002, which included a single-blind randomized controlled phase 2/3 trial of AZD1222 (ChAdOx1 nCoV-19) in healthy adults. Trial participant PBMC samples were collected at day 0 and day 28 after the second dose for TCRbeta chain sequencing.

The sample here was peripheral blood, taken 28 days after the second AZD1222 dose. Recombination connected TRBV28 to TRBJ2-7; the D region possibly corresponds to TRBD1 (5 bases align). This TCR was recovered from an adult who received the AZD1222 COVID-19 vaccine. The CDR3 protein is CASSLYRSAYEQYF. The DNA sequence follows: TGTGCCAGCAGTTTATACAGGTCCGCCTACGAGCAGTACTTC.